The clone carrying this T cell receptor (beta chain) was detected many times. As yet, its antigen is unknown. This PCR relied on a set of 60 Vbeta primers and 13 Jbeta primers. Only in-frame clones appear in the TCRdb table, and some are missing; sequencing was by immunoSEQ multiplex PCR. This table has 150,000 to 200,000 clones, roughly 88% appearing once. The data derive from a study of cytomegalovirus exposure and HLA in healthy donors. Study results and limitations: Reported findings show TCR beta sequences accurately forecast HLA-A and HLA-B alleles in most subjects.

V shed 2 bases and J 3 bases; nucleotides not matched to a gene: 0. The CDR3 loop spans 14 amino acids. Germline-derived CDR1 and CDR2 are MRHNA and SNTAGT. The clonotype originates from a man in his late teens or twenties in good health and CMV-seropositive. The chain recombines TRBV6-4 with TRBJ2-3, with 9 positions matching TRBD2. Material: PBMCs. As DNA, the CDR3 is TGTGCCAGCAGTGACCTAGCGGGGACAGATACGCAGTATTTT. Translated, it gives CASSDLAGTDTQYF.